The T cell receptor beta chain described here comes from a study of T cell clonotyping in hematopoietic cell transplantation. The time point was: recipient sample about 28 days before transplant, after cytoreduction. The V and J ends lost 5 bases and 1 base, in that order; junction bases with no gene match: 7. The CDR3 is 16 residues long. Germline CDR1 is PRHDT and CDR2 is FYEKMQ (reference sequence). Produced via immunoSEQ multiplex PCR; TCRdb's table is partial and in-frame only. The data contain some 50,000 clones, roughly 85% of them singletons. This TCR was recovered from a man aged 55 to 69 with myelodysplastic syndrome. Some clones in this sample may be carry-over from other donors' samples. The rearrangement links TRBV13 to TRBJ1-2; 10 bases map to TRBD1. The sample here was peripheral blood mononuclear cells, taken before stem cell transplant. CDR3 sequence: CASSPGTGALNYGYTF. CDR3 DNA: TGTGCCAGCAGCCCCGGGACAGGGGCCCTTAACTATGGCTACACCTTC.